This T cell receptor beta chain originates from a study of cytomegalovirus exposure and HLA in healthy donors. Study-level information: One earlier analysis, a look at 150 million to 200 million T cells, found some 100 million unique TCR beta sequences. Study-wide results and limits: Some V segments, including TRBV6-2 and TRBV6-3, were excluded as indistinguishable. Earlier analysis found most TCR beta V segments productive about 87% or about 30% of the time. The study labeled fewer than 200 TCR beta chains cytomegalovirus-associated.

In the case of this clone: Its antigen is as yet unknown.

The CDR3 totals 13 residues. Germline values: CDR1 SGHNT, CDR2 YYREEE (reference sequence). With 7 bases clipped from V and 7 bases from J, the junction kept 8 bases outside the gene matches. Primers for the PCR totalled 60 Vbeta and 13 Jbeta. Assay used: immunoSEQ multiplex PCR; TCRdb lists only in-frame clones, some missing. The sample carries tens of thousands of clones, 65% to 85% recorded once. Sequencing used PBMCs. The rearrangement uses TRBV5-4 and TRBJ2-4, with 7 bases matching TRBD1. The TCR comes from a woman aged 25 to 39 in good health and CMV-seronegative. As DNA, the CDR3 is TGTGCCAGCGGGGAACAGGGGTGGAACATTCAGTACTTC. This encodes CASGEQGWNIQYF.